This is a list of T cell receptor beta chains from one sample in a study of blood T cells in healthy people across ages. TCRdb reprocessed the 5' RACE reads with MiXCR, giving one entry per CDR3 protein. The table includes fewer than 2 million distinct CDR3 sequences, approximately 39% detected once. Specimen: blood. The origin of the receptors is a human donor in good health. Each CDR3 is given with its conserved first and last residue. The order of the fields is D gene, J gene, V gene, CDR3 protein. D genes are given only for firm matches.

d_call: NA
j_call: TRBJ2-7
v_call: TRBV20-1
cdr3_aa: CSVPDSHQQYF

d_call: NA
j_call: TRBJ2-7
v_call: TRBV7-2
cdr3_aa: CASSFGDLPPYEQYF

d_call: NA
j_call: TRBJ2-5
v_call: TRBV5-6
cdr3_aa: CASSLTWGLETQYF

d_call: TRBD2
j_call: TRBJ2-1
v_call: TRBV7-3
cdr3_aa: CASSPYKRGLYNEQFF

d_call: TRBD2
j_call: TRBJ2-5
v_call: TRBV11-2
cdr3_aa: CASSFAGGAQETQYF

d_call: NA
j_call: TRBJ2-1
v_call: TRBV20-1
cdr3_aa: CSARVGDYNEQFF

d_call: TRBD1
j_call: TRBJ2-7
v_call: TRBV7-8
cdr3_aa: CASSSSGTGTYEQYF

d_call: NA
j_call: TRBJ2-7
v_call: TRBV2
cdr3_aa: CASRLAYEQYF

d_call: TRBD1
j_call: TRBJ2-3
v_call: TRBV29-1
cdr3_aa: CSVSRGRGTDTQYF

d_call: NA
j_call: TRBJ1-2
v_call: TRBV20-1
cdr3_aa: CSARDTVNHYGYTF

d_call: NA
j_call: TRBJ2-5
v_call: TRBV4-3
cdr3_aa: CASSQGLANQETQYF

d_call: NA
j_call: TRBJ2-7
v_call: TRBV5-8
cdr3_aa: CASSLVGLSYEQYF

d_call: NA
j_call: TRBJ1-1
v_call: TRBV4-1
cdr3_aa: CASSPLRRVGENTEAFF

d_call: NA
j_call: TRBJ2-5
v_call: TRBV10-3
cdr3_aa: CAIDSGPGETQYF

d_call: NA
j_call: TRBJ1-4
v_call: TRBV6-1
cdr3_aa: CASRLQEGGNEKLFF

d_call: TRBD2
j_call: TRBJ2-5
v_call: TRBV12-3/TRBV12-4
cdr3_aa: CASKGPGGNLETQYF

d_call: TRBD1
j_call: TRBJ2-5
v_call: TRBV5-6
cdr3_aa: CASSWTGVKETQYF

d_call: NA
j_call: TRBJ1-1
v_call: TRBV20-1
cdr3_aa: CSARPVGDTEAFF

d_call: NA
j_call: TRBJ2-1
v_call: TRBV13
cdr3_aa: CASRHLINNEQFF

d_call: NA
j_call: TRBJ2-4
v_call: TRBV4-3
cdr3_aa: CASSRGTAWLAKNIQYF

d_call: NA
j_call: TRBJ2-1
v_call: TRBV20-1
cdr3_aa: CSARTSTGSSYNEQFF

d_call: NA
j_call: TRBJ1-2
v_call: TRBV12-3/TRBV12-4
cdr3_aa: CASSSAGGGYGYTF

d_call: NA
j_call: TRBJ2-1
v_call: TRBV7-9
cdr3_aa: CASSLVTGLSQFF

d_call: NA
j_call: TRBJ2-7
v_call: TRBV12-5
cdr3_aa: CASDLRGYEQYF

d_call: TRBD2
j_call: TRBJ2-1
v_call: TRBV7-6
cdr3_aa: CASSPGLAGGPWGYPEQFF

d_call: NA
j_call: TRBJ1-2
v_call: TRBV7-3
cdr3_aa: CASSLAPGPVEYGYTF

d_call: TRBD1
j_call: TRBJ2-1
v_call: TRBV28
cdr3_aa: CASSPMTGMNEQFF

d_call: NA
j_call: TRBJ2-3
v_call: TRBV3-1
cdr3_aa: CASSLLGYQPSTDTQYF

d_call: NA
j_call: TRBJ2-1
v_call: TRBV5-5
cdr3_aa: CASSFEQVYNEQFF

d_call: TRBD2
j_call: TRBJ2-1
v_call: TRBV5-1
cdr3_aa: CASTLSGLAIDEQFF

d_call: NA
j_call: TRBJ1-2
v_call: TRBV4-1
cdr3_aa: CASSQVRGGDYSYTF

d_call: TRBD1
j_call: TRBJ1-1
v_call: TRBV7-8
cdr3_aa: CASSTRQGMNTEAFF

d_call: NA
j_call: TRBJ1-2
v_call: TRBV6-5
cdr3_aa: CASTQNQADGYTF

d_call: NA
j_call: TRBJ1-2
v_call: TRBV29-1
cdr3_aa: CSVGAGRAGGYTF

d_call: NA
j_call: TRBJ2-3
v_call: TRBV10-3
cdr3_aa: CAISAYGGQPDTQYF

d_call: TRBD1
j_call: TRBJ1-5
v_call: TRBV6-5
cdr3_aa: CATGTGVNSNQSQHF

d_call: TRBD2
j_call: TRBJ2-5
v_call: TRBV7-2
cdr3_aa: CASSLGGLAGGAETQYF

d_call: TRBD1
j_call: TRBJ2-3
v_call: TRBV20-1
cdr3_aa: CSARGGGQGPTDTQYF

d_call: TRBD1
j_call: TRBJ2-7
v_call: TRBV7-2
cdr3_aa: CASSLAATGGWEQYF

d_call: NA
j_call: TRBJ2-3
v_call: TRBV5-1
cdr3_aa: CASSLDGGRTTDSTDTQYF

d_call: NA
j_call: NA
v_call: TRBV12-3/TRBV12-4
cdr3_aa: CASSPPMGGKTQYF